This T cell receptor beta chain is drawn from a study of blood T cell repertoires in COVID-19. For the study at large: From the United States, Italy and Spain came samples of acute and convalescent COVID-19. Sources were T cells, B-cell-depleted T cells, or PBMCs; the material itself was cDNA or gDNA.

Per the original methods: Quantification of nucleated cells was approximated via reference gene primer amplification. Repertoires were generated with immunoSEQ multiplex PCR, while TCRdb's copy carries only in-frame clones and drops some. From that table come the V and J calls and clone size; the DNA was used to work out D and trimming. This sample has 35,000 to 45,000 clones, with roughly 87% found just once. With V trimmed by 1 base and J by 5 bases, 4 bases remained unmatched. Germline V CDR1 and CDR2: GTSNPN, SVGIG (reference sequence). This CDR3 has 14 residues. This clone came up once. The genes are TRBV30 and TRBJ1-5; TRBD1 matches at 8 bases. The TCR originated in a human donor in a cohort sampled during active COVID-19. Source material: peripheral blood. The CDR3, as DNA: TGTGCCTGGAGTGGTCAGGGGGCTGATCAGCCCCAGCATTTT. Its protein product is CAWSGQGADQPQHF.